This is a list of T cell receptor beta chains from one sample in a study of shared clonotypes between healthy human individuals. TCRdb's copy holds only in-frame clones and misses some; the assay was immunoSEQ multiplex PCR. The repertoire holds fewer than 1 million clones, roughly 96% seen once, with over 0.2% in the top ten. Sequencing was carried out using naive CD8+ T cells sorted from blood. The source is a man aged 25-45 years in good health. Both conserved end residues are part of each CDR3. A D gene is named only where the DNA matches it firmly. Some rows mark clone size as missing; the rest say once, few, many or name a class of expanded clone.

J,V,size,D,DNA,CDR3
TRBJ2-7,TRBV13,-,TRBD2,TGTGCCAGCAGCCTAGGGACTAGCGGGAGGGCCCTAATCTCCTACGAGCAGTACTTC,CASSLGTSGRALISYEQYF
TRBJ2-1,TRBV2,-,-,TGTGCCAGCAGTGAAGGACACAGGGAGCAGTTCTTC,CASSEGHREQFF
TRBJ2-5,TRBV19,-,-,TGTGCCAGTGCCCCCCGGCTAGCCGTACAAGAGACCCAGTACTTC,CASAPRLAVQETQYF
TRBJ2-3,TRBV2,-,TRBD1,TGTGCCAGAGGGACAGGAGGGACCACAGATACGCAGTATTTT,CARGTGGTTDTQYF
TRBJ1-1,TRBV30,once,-,TGTGCCTGGAGCCTGACACTGAACACTGAAGCTTTCTTT,CAWSLTLNTEAFF
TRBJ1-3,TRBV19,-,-,TGTGCCAGTGGGGTGCCTGGAAACACCATATATTTT,CASGVPGNTIYF
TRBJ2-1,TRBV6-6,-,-,TGTGCCAGCAGTCTTCTAGCGAGTTCCTACAATGAGCAGTTCTTC,CASSLLASSYNEQFF
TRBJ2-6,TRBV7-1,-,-,TGTGCCAGCAGCACCGGGGCTCACGAGGACAAAGGCGGGCCAACGCCTGCTTTC,CASSTGAHEDKGGPTPAF
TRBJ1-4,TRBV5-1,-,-,TGCGCCAGCAGCTTGGCAGAGGAGGGAAGGAGTGAAAAACTGTTTTTT,CASSLAEEGRSEKLFF
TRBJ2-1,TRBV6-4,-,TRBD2,TGTGCCACCGCCCGGGCCCGCGGGAGTTGGTATGAGCAGTTCTTC,CATARARGSWYEQFF
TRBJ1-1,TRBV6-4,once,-,TGTGCCAGCAGGGACCGGGCCCCTGAATTCACTGAAGCTTTCTTT,CASRDRAPEFTEAFF
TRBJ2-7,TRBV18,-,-,TGTGCCAGCTCACCACCCACAGGCTCTCCCTACGAGCAGTACTTC,CASSPPTGSPYEQYF
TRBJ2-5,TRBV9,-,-,TGTGCCAGCAGCGCAATCGACAGCAGAGGGCCGAAAGAGACCCAGTACTTC,CASSAIDSRGPKETQYF
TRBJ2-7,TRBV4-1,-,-,TGCGCCAGCAGCCAAGTCATCGCAGGGTCGTACGAGCAGTACTTC,CASSQVIAGSYEQYF
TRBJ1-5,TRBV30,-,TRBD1,TGTGCCTGGAGCCCGGGACAGGGTCATCAGCCCCAGCATTTT,CAWSPGQGHQPQHF
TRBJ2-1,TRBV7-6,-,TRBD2,TGTGCCAGCAGCCGAGGGACTAGCGTTCCCAATGAGCAGTTCTTC,CASSRGTSVPNEQFF
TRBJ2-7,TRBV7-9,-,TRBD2,TGTGCCAGCAGCTCCGGACTAGCGGGAGTCGAGGCCTACGAGCAGTACTTC,CASSSGLAGVEAYEQYF
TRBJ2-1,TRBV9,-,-,TGTGCCAGCAGCGCGGGACCACGCTACAATGAGCAGTTCTTC,CASSAGPRYNEQFF
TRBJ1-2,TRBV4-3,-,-,TGCGCCAGCAGCCAAGTAAGGGGCGACTATGGCTACACCTTC,CASSQVRGDYGYTF